This T cell receptor beta chain appears in the sequencing data of a study of T cell responses to AZD1222 COVID-19 vaccine. At the level of the study: Samples with a second dose at about 4 or about 12 weeks were pooled together.

Generated by immunoSEQ multiplex PCR, the TCRdb table keeps only in-frame clones and is missing some. This table has 120,000 to 150,000 clones, over 75% appearing once. The J segment lost 1 base and the V segment lost 4 bases, leaving 3 bases of the junction unmatched. This CDR3 is built from 14 residues. Looked up from germline, CDR1 is MGHDK and CDR2 is SYGVNS. This sequence joins TRBV25-1 and TRBJ1-2; 7 nucleotides line up with TRBD1. This receptor was obtained from an adult in good health. The sample here was peripheral blood, taken on day 0 of AZD1222 vaccination. CDR3 DNA sequence: TGTGCCAGCAGTGTCGGGACAGATAACTATGGCTACACCTTC. This gives the protein CASSVGTDNYGYTF.